These 30 T cell receptor beta chains share one sample of origin, sequenced in a study of T cell repertoires in ileal Crohn's disease. Clones were read by immunoSEQ multiplex PCR, and TCRdb kept only the in-frame ones, dropping some. Altogether more than 11,000 clones are present, roughly 84% being singletons, with the ten largest covering less than 6.5%. The sample comprised ileal tissue. These receptors came from an adult with Crohn's disease.

The rearrangement links TRBV4-2 to TRBJ2-1, with no clear D. V lost 3 bases and J 6 bases, leaving 15 bases between the germline ends. Germline V gene sequence: CDR1 LGHNA, CDR2 YNFKEQ. This CDR3 region has 15 residues. CDR3 DNA sequence: TGTGCCAGCAGCCATGATACTCAACGGAGCAATGAGCAGTTCTTC. Amino acid sequence: CASSHDTQRSNEQFF.

The V and J genes are TRBV7-6 and TRBJ2-2; D possibly corresponds to TRBD2 (6 bases). Germline CDR1 is SGHVS and CDR2 is FNYEAQ. This CDR3 contains 14 residues. V was clipped by 3 bases and J by 7 bases, with 12 bases between them. As DNA, the CDR3 is TGTGCCAGCAGCTTGGCGGGGTTGGGCGGGGAGCTGTTTTTT. It encodes CASSLAGLGGELFF.

This clone was picked up one time. The genes are TRBV27 and TRBJ2-3, with D perhaps matching TRBD2 (5 bases). CDR3 length equals 15 residues. Germline V gene data show CDR1 as MNHEY and CDR2 as SMNVEV (reference sequence). V lost 4 bases, J lost 1 base, and 12 bases lay in between. The CDR3 spells CASSWNGRGTDTQYF. The CDR3 nucleotides read TGTGCCAGCAGTTGGAACGGGCGGGGCACAGATACGCAGTATTTT.

This rearrangement joins TRBV7-6 to TRBJ2-4; the D gene is possibly TRBD1 (7 bases). The V gene lost 5 bases and the J gene lost 3 bases, with 14 bases spanning the gap. The CDR3 is 15 amino acids. CDR1 and CDR2 from the germline V gene are SGHVS and FNYEAQ. The CDR3 is CASSLGTAGKNIQYF. For the CDR3, the DNA is TGTGCCAGCAGCCTCGGGACAGCGGGCAAAAACATTCAGTACTTC.

This clone was found once. This sequence joins TRBV7-2 and TRBJ1-1, with 7 bases fitting TRBD1. CDR3 length equals 16 residues. V lost 2 bases and J lost 2; bases outside the gene matches: 8. The germline gives CDR1 SGHTA, CDR2 FQGNSA. This chain's CDR3 is CASSLFGTDSNTEAFF. The CDR3 region has the DNA TGTGCCAGCAGCTTATTTGGGACAGACTCTAACACTGAAGCTTTCTTT.

This clone was found once. The CDR3 DNA reads as TGTGCCAGCAGCTTGTCAGGGGCGGGCTTTAATGAGCAGTTCTTC. Protein product: CASSLSGAGFNEQFF. The V and J genes are TRBV7-2 and TRBJ2-1; a possible D gene is TRBD1 (6 bases). The CDR3 spans 15 residues. CDR1 SGHTA and CDR2 FQGNSA come from the germline V gene. Trimming left V 3 bases short and J 7 bases short, with 16 bases between.

This clone was found a few times. V is TRBV5-4 and J is TRBJ2-5; 7 nucleotides match TRBD2. The CDR3 consists of 14 residues. Germline values: CDR1 SGHNT, CDR2 YYREEE (reference sequence). Trimming cost V 2 bases and J 5 bases; bases outside gene matches: 6. The CDR3 DNA sequence: TGTGCCAGCAGCTTCGGCGGGAGCAGGGAGACCCAGTACTTC. Protein product: CASSFGGSRETQYF.

The chain employs TRBV28 and TRBJ2-4, with D perhaps matching TRBD1 (6 bases). The V gene's germline CDR1 is MDHEN and CDR2 SYDVKM. The CDR3 is 13 residues long. Trimming removed 5 bases at V and 7 bases at J, with 12 bases between. The CDR3 is CASSPARGNIQYF. DNA for the CDR3: TGTGCCAGCAGTCCCGCAAGGGGGAACATTCAGTACTTC. The entire variable domain, with the rest obtained from reference TRBV28 and TRBJ2-4, is as follows: DVKVTQSSRYLVKRTGEKVFLECVQDMDHENMFWYRQDPGLGLRLIYFSYDVKMKEKGDIPEGYSVSREKKERFSLILESASTNQTSMYLCASSPARGNIQYFGAGTRLSVL.

The chain has TRBV28 and TRBJ1-2; D is uncertain. Per the germline V gene, CDR1 is MDHEN and CDR2 is SYDVKM. This CDR3 is 13 amino acids long. V was cut by 8 bases and J by 7 bases, with 17 bases left in between. The chain's CDR3 is CASGEVGSPGYTF. In nucleotides, the CDR3 is TGTGCCAGCGGGGAGGTAGGTTCTCCTGGCTACACCTTC.

The V call is TRBV5-6, the J call TRBJ2-1; the D is unclear. This CDR3 region has 14 residues. Per germline, CDR1 SGHDT and CDR2 YYEEEE. Trimming shortened V by 1 base and J by 1 base, and 6 bases separated the two germline ends. The CDR3: CASSLTASYNEQFF. CDR3 in DNA: TGTGCCAGCAGCTTGACAGCTTCCTACAATGAGCAGTTCTTC.

The chain uses TRBV5-4 and TRBJ1-4; TRBD1 matches at 7 bases. This CDR3 contains 14 residues. V was pared by 5 bases and J by 0 bases, with 1 base of the junction left unmatched. Germline V gene data show CDR1 as SGHNT and CDR2 as YYREEE (reference sequence). The CDR3 DNA sequence: TGTGCCAGCAGTACAGGGGCAACTAATGAAAAACTGTTTTTT. It translates to CASSTGATNEKLFF.

The chain recombines TRBV2 with TRBJ2-2, with D maybe TRBD2 (6 bases). Germline lookup yields CDR1 SNHLY and CDR2 FYNNEI. The V gene lost 7 bases and the J gene lost 1 base, with 10 bases spanning the gap. This CDR3 is built from 14 residues. This CDR3 is CASNGGLNTGELFF. The CDR3 nucleotides read TGTGCCAGCAATGGGGGGTTGAACACCGGGGAGCTGTTTTTT.

The chain employs TRBV27 and TRBJ2-7; 8 bases are a match to TRBD1. The J segment lost 4 bases and the V segment lost 3 bases, leaving 5 bases of the junction unmatched. From germline, CDR1 is MNHEY and CDR2 SMNVEV (reference sequence). This CDR3 has 14 residues. CDR3 sequence (DNA): TGTGCCAGCAGTTTTCTCCAGGGGGCTTACGAGCAGTACTTC. This encodes CASSFLQGAYEQYF.

This clone was seen a single time. This sequence joins TRBV5-1 and TRBJ1-6, with 8 bases matching TRBD1. The germline V gene encodes CDR1 SGHRS and CDR2 YFSETQ. This CDR3 region has 15 residues. The ends lost 0 bases at V and 7 bases at J; junction bases unmatched: 3. CDR3 region: CASSLGQGYNSPLHF. In DNA, the CDR3 is TGCGCCAGCAGCTTGGGACAGGGGTACAATTCACCCCTCCACTTT. Full variable domain (rest looked up from reference TRBV5-1 and TRBJ1-6): KAGVTQTPRYLIKTRGQQVTLSCSPISGHRSVSWYQQTPGQGLQFLFEYFSETQRNKGNFPGRFSGRQFSNSRSEMNVSTLELGDSALYLCASSLGQGYNSPLHFGNGTRLTVT.

The chain couples TRBV7-3 to TRBJ1-1; D may be TRBD1 (6 bases). CDR3 length: 15 amino acids. Germline lookup yields CDR1 SGHTA and CDR2 FQGTGA. Trimming removed 3 bases at V and 1 base at J, with 12 bases between. This chain's CDR3 is CASSLGQGSNTEAFF. CDR3 DNA: TGTGCCAGCAGCTTGGGGCAGGGGTCGAACACTGAAGCTTTCTTT.

The J gene is TRBJ2-3, the V gene TRBV5-1; TRBD2 is a possible D gene (6 bases). This CDR3 contains 15 residues. Between the trimmed V and J ends, which lost 2 bases and 6 bases, there was a span of 16 bases. Germline V gene data show CDR1 as SGHRS and CDR2 as YFSETQ. In nucleotides, the CDR3 is TGCGCCAGCAGCTTTAACCGGGGGACCACGGATACGCAGTATTTT. Encoded protein: CASSFNRGTTDTQYF.

The CDR3 here is CASSLTGAPGEQYF. For the CDR3, the DNA is TGTGCCAGCAGCTTGACAGGGGCCCCGGGGGAGCAGTACTTC. The J gene is TRBJ2-7, the V gene TRBV5-5, with 7 positions matching TRBD1. The germline CDR1 and CDR2 sequences are SGHKS and YYEKEE (reference sequence). Losses at the gene ends were 1 base for V and 7 bases for J; bases not matched to a gene: 8. CDR3 length equals 14 residues.

The rearrangement joins TRBV7-2 to TRBJ1-2; D may be TRBD1 (6 bases). Germline lookup yields CDR1 SGHTA and CDR2 FQGNSA. Trimming left V 3 bases short and J 8 bases short, with 22 bases between. The CDR3 extends over 16 amino acids. The CDR3 DNA is TGTGCCAGCAGCTTCACATCTACAGGGCCAGGGTACGGCTACACCTTC. Translated, it gives CASSFTSTGPGYGYTF.

The chain uses TRBV6-6 and TRBJ2-1; perhaps TRBD2 as D (6 bases). In germline, CDR1 is MNHNY, CDR2 SVGAGI (reference sequence). This CDR3 spans 14 amino acids. The V end lost 4 bases, the J end lost 4 bases, and 11 bases lay between the germline ends. CDR3 nucleotides: TGTGCCAGCAGTTCGCGGGACGGTTACAATGAGCAGTTCTTC. Translating gives CASSSRDGYNEQFF.

A single count supports this clone. The chain employs TRBV4-1 and TRBJ2-5, with a possible D match to TRBD1 (7 bases). CDR3 size: 18 residues. Germline V gene lookup returns CDR1 MGHRA and CDR2 YSYEKL. V shed 1 base and J shed 4 bases, with 22 bases lying between them. The DNA of the CDR3 is TGCGCCAGCAGCCAAGGGTTCGCTCAGGGGGGTTTCGGAGAGACCCAGTACTTC. Translation gives CASSQGFAQGGFGETQYF.

The chain has TRBV18 and TRBJ1-1; the D is unclear. V was clipped by 3 bases and J by 5 bases, with 16 bases between them. The CDR3 totals 15 residues. Germline assignment: CDR1 KGHSH and CDR2 LQKENI. CDR3 region: CASSPLQPGDTEAFF. CDR3 nucleotide sequence: TGTGCCAGCTCACCTCTCCAGCCGGGAGATACTGAAGCTTTCTTT.

The rearrangement uses TRBV10-1 and TRBJ2-7; 7 nucleotides align to TRBD1. Germline loops: CDR1 WNHNN, CDR2 SYGVQD (reference sequence). The CDR3 sequence is 14 residues long. The V and J ends lost 3 bases and 3 bases, in that order; junction bases with no gene match: 5. CDR3 in amino acids: CASSDNPGGYEQYF. The CDR3, as DNA: TGCGCCAGCAGTGACAATCCAGGGGGCTACGAGCAGTACTTC.

This chain connects TRBV6-4 to TRBJ2-3, with D maybe TRBD2 (5 bases). Germline V lookup: CDR1 MRHNA, CDR2 SNTAGT. Trimming cost V 3 bases and J 4 bases, with 14 bases left between them. This CDR3 region has 15 residues. The CDR3 here is CASSEGLGTPDTQYF. In DNA, the CDR3 is TGTGCCAGCAGTGAAGGACTCGGTACCCCAGATACGCAGTATTTT.

The chain has TRBV7-9 and TRBJ2-3; D gene ambiguous. The CDR3 has 11 amino acids. The germline V and J ends were trimmed by 6 bases and 4 bases, with 5 bases remaining between them. The germline V gene encodes CDR1 SEHNR and CDR2 FQNEAQ (reference sequence). CDR3 sequence reads: CASSRADTQYF. As DNA, the CDR3 is TGTGCCAGCAGTCGGGCAGATACGCAGTATTTT.

CDR3 amino acids: CASRFSGGAVYEQYF. In DNA form, the CDR3 reads TGTGCCAGCAGGTTTAGCGGGGGGGCCGTATACGAGCAGTACTTC. The genes are TRBV7-2 and TRBJ2-7; 11 nucleotides align to TRBD2. After removal of 6 bases from V and 4 bases from J, the junction contained 8 bases not matched to a gene. The CDR3 has 15 residues. Germline lookup yields CDR1 SGHTA and CDR2 FQGNSA.

The V gene is TRBV5-5, the J gene TRBJ2-5; D is ambiguous. CDR1 is SGHKS and CDR2 is YYEKEE in the germline V gene (reference sequence). The CDR3 spans 13 residues. V was shortened by 0 bases and J by 3 bases, with 6 bases between the two germline ends. The CDR3 nucleotides read TGTGCCAGCAGCTTGGCCAATGAAGAGACCCAGTACTTC. It is translated as CASSLANEETQYF.

The V call is TRBV19, the J call TRBJ2-7, with D possibly TRBD1 on 6 matching bases. There are 15 residues in the CDR3. Germline CDR1 and CDR2: LNHDA and SQIVND (reference sequence). Trimming pared 4 bases from V and 5 bases from J, leaving 18 bases between. CDR3: CASSRNWQGKNEQYF. In nucleotides, the CDR3 is TGTGCCAGTAGTAGAAATTGGCAGGGGAAAAACGAGCAGTACTTC.

This clone was observed a single time. The rearrangement uses TRBV7-2 and TRBJ2-5, with D tentatively TRBD2 (6 bases). Germline assignment: CDR1 SGHTA and CDR2 FQGNSA. V gave up 5 bases and J gave up 5 bases, with 15 bases separating them. This CDR3 is 14 amino acids long. CDR3 residues: CASSRLVLVETQYF. The CDR3 DNA reads as TGTGCCAGCAGCCGACTAGTTCTGGTTGAGACCCAGTACTTC.

The genes are TRBV2 and TRBJ2-1; 7 bases are a match to TRBD1. J gave up 5 bases and V 7 bases, and 8 bases lay outside the gene matches. The CDR3 length is 14 residues. Germline V gives CDR1 SNHLY, CDR2 FYNNEI. The CDR3 is CASNYDRDNNEQFF. In nucleotides, the CDR3 is TGTGCCAGCAATTATGACAGGGACAACAATGAGCAGTTCTTC. The entire variable domain, with the rest obtained from reference TRBV2 and TRBJ2-1, is as follows: EPEVTQTPSHQVTQMGQEVILRCVPISNHLYFYWYRQILGQKVEFLVSFYNNEISEKSEIFDDQFSVERPDGSNFTLKIRSTKLEDSAMYFCASNYDRDNNEQFFGPGTRLTVL.

This rearrangement joins TRBV5-1 to TRBJ2-6, with TRBD1 as a possible D gene (5 bases). Trimming removed 0 bases from V and 4 bases from J, with 11 bases in between. In germline, CDR1 is SGHRS, CDR2 YFSETQ. The CDR3 length is 16 residues. CDR3 amino acids: CASSLEAGRGANVLTF. DNA of the CDR3: TGCGCCAGCAGCTTGGAGGCAGGGCGCGGGGCCAACGTCCTGACTTTC.